This is a list of T cell receptor beta chains from one sample in a study of CD8 T cells in ankylosing spondylitis. TCRdb itself ran the 5' RACE reads through MiXCR, one entry per CDR3 protein. The profile shows approximately 340,000 distinct CDR3 sequences, roughly 14% of them singletons. The sequencing input was blood, either unsorted or a sorted T cell fraction (not recorded which). These TCRs come from a male donor with ankylosing spondylitis or in good health (not recorded which). The CDR3 runs from the conserved cysteine through the conserved F or W. A D gene is named only where the DNA matches it firmly. Size tells how often a clone was seen (once, few, many) or the class of an expanded clone, and some rows leave it out.

>NA|TRBJ2-3|NA|TRBV25-1|15
TGTGCCAGCAGTGACTTAAGGTCCAGGGTTGATACGCAGTATTTT
CASSDLRSRVDTQYF
>NA|TRBJ2-7|few|TRBV5-1|13
TGCGCCAGCAGCGGAGCGGAGCTATACGAGCAGTACTTC
CASSGAELYEQYF
>TRBD1|TRBJ1-2|few|TRBV3-1|15
TGTGCCAGCAGCGCTGGGACAGGATCTAACTATGGCTACACCTTC
CASSAGTGSNYGYTF
>NA|TRBJ2-5|few|TRBV20-1|12
TGCAGTGCTTCTAAGGCCCGGGAGACCCAGTACTTC
CSASKARETQYF
>TRBD1|TRBJ1-1|NA|TRBV20-1|12
TGCAGTGCTGGGACAGGGGACACTGAAGCTTTCTTT
CSAGTGDTEAFF
>NA|TRBJ2-7|few|TRBV4-1|12
TGCGCCAGCAGCTATCAGGTAGACGAGCAGTACTTC
CASSYQVDEQYF
>TRBD1|TRBJ2-3|NA|TRBV2|14
TGTGCCAGCAGTGGTCCAGGGGGATACGATACGCAGTATTTT
CASSGPGGYDTQYF
>NA|TRBJ2-7|NA|TRBV5-1|11
TGCGCCAGCAGGAAGGAGTATGAGCAGTACTTC
CASRKEYEQYF
>NA|TRBJ1-2|NA|TRBV12-3/TRBV12-4|14
TGTGCCAGCAGTTTTTCAACCGCTCCATATGGCTACACCTTC
CASSFSTAPYGYTF
>NA|TRBJ2-7|few|TRBV20-1|13
TGCAGTGCTAGAAGGGGGGCGCTGGGTGAGCAGTACTTC
CSARRGALGEQYF
>NA|TRBJ2-2|many|TRBV5-1|15
TGCGCCAGCAGCTTGCGGCCCGACAAGACCGGGGAGCTGTTTTTT
CASSLRPDKTGELFF
>NA|TRBJ2-5|NA|TRBV5-1|13
TGCGCCAGCAGCTTGGGACAGTACGAGACCCAGTACTTC
CASSLGQYETQYF
>NA|TRBJ1-1|NA|TRBV20-1|12
TGCAGTGCTACCGGAACACGGATTGAAGCTTTCTTT
CSATGTRIEAFF
>NA|TRBJ2-7|few|TRBV19|16
TGTGCCAGTAGTCCAACCCCTGGACACACCGCCTACGAGCAGTACTTC
CASSPTPGHTAYEQYF
>TRBD1|TRBJ1-1|many|TRBV29-1|14
TGCAGCGTTCGGACAGGGAGTAGGAACACTGAAGCTTTCTTT
CSVRTGSRNTEAFF
>TRBD1|TRBJ2-2|NA|TRBV20-1|14
TGCAGTGCTCGGACAGGGGGCGCTTCCGGGGAGCTGTTTTTT
CSARTGGASGELFF
>NA|TRBJ1-1|many|TRBV7-2|15
TGTGCCAGCAGCTTAGGGGGCAGTCTGAACACTGAAGCTTTCTTT
CASSLGGSLNTEAFF
>NA|TRBJ2-2|NA|TRBV5-6|15
TGTGCCAGCAGCCCCTTGAGGGGCGCAACCGGGGAGCTGTTTTTT
CASSPLRGATGELFF
>TRBD2|TRBJ2-1|many|TRBV20-1|14
TGCAGTGCTCTCCCCCAACTAGCGTCCAATGAGCAGTTCTTC
CSALPQLASNEQFF
>NA|TRBJ1-1|many|TRBV10-3|13
TGTGCCATCAGTGACAGGGTCGACACTGAAGCTTTCTTT
CAISDRVDTEAFF
>NA|TRBJ1-3|NA|TRBV4-2|15
TGTGCCAGCAGCCAAGAAAGGGAGAAGGGAAACACCATATATTTT
CASSQEREKGNTIYF
>NA|TRBJ2-3|few|TRBV7-6|15
TGTGCCAGCAGCTTAGTGGCTAGACCCCCCGATACGCAGTATTTT
CASSLVARPPDTQYF
>NA|TRBJ2-5|NA|TRBV5-6|15
TGTGCCAGCAGCGACCCTGGAGGGGGCGGGGAGACCCAGTACTTC
CASSDPGGGGETQYF
>NA|TRBJ1-6|NA|TRBV28|14
TGTGCCAGCAGCTCCACCGCGGGTAGATCACCCCTCCACTTT
CASSSTAGRSPLHF
>NA|TRBJ1-1|NA|TRBV5-5|16
TGTGCCAGCAGCTTGGCCGCCCAGGGAGGGGGGACTGAAGCTTTCTTT
CASSLAAQGGGTEAFF
>NA|TRBJ1-4|few|TRBV20-1|15
TGCAGTGCTCCCCTGAGGGGGGGCAAAGGAGAAAAACTGTTTTTT
CSAPLRGGKGEKLFF
>TRBD2|TRBJ2-1|NA|TRBV20-1|15
TGCAGTGCTCGCGTTAGCGGGAGGGCCGTCAATGAGCAGTTCTTC
CSARVSGRAVNEQFF
>NA|TRBJ2-1|many|TRBV2|13
TGTGCCAGCAGTGGTTCGAGCTACAATGAGCAGTTCTTC
CASSGSSYNEQFF
>NA|TRBJ1-1|NA|TRBV29-1|12
TGCAGCGGGATCGAGGGGAGCACTGAAGCTTTCTTT
CSGIEGSTEAFF
>NA|TRBJ1-5|few|TRBV18|17
TGTGCCAGCTCCGCTAGCCTAGTCCAGGAGGGGAATCAGCCCCAGCATTTT
CASSASLVQEGNQPQHF
>NA|TRBJ2-7|NA|TRBV27|13
TGTGCCAGCAGTTCCTTCCCTGAAGGTAGACAGTACTTC
CASSSFPEGRQYF
>NA|TRBJ1-3|few|TRBV10-3|15
TGTGCCATCAGTGGTCGCACAGGGTTGGGAAACACCATATATTTT
CAISGRTGLGNTIYF
>NA|TRBJ2-1|few|TRBV9|14
TGTGCCAGCAGCGTAGCTCCTGCTAGCCCCCGGAAGTTCTTC
CASSVAPASPRKFF
>NA|TRBJ1-4|many|TRBV5-1|14
TGCGCCAGCAGCTTGACGGCTAGTAATGAAAAACTGTTTTTT
CASSLTASNEKLFF
>NA|TRBJ2-1|NA|TRBV27|15
TGTGCCAGCAGTTTGGGGCTTCCCCCCCTGTATGAGCAGTTCTTC
CASSLGLPPLYEQFF
>TRBD2|TRBJ2-5|few|TRBV20-1|13
TGCAGTGCTCAATTAGCGGGGGAAGAGACCCAGTACTTC
CSAQLAGEETQYF
>TRBD2|TRBJ2-3|few|TRBV5-1|16
TGCGCCAGCAGCCCGTCGGGACTAGCGGGCCCCGATACGCAGTATTTT
CASSPSGLAGPDTQYF
>NA|TRBJ1-1|many|TRBV3-1|13
TGTGCCAGCAGACCCAGGGAGACCACTGAAGCTTTCTTT
CASRPRETTEAFF
>TRBD1|TRBJ1-3|NA|TRBV12-3/TRBV12-4|15
TGTGCCAGCAGTTCCGGACAGGGGGTATCAGACACCATATATTTT
CASSSGQGVSDTIYF
>TRBD1|TRBJ1-2|few|TRBV10-3|15
TGTGCCATCAGTGAGTCGGGACAGGGGGCCTATGGCTACACCTTC
CAISESGQGAYGYTF
>NA|TRBJ2-1|few|TRBV5-5|16
TGTGCCAGCAGCTTGGAGACCCCCAGCTCCTACAATGAGCAGTTCTTC
CASSLETPSSYNEQFF
>TRBD2|TRBJ2-7|few|TRBV5-1|15
TGCGCCAGCAGCTTGTGGGGAGGGACGTCCTACGAGCAGTACTTC
CASSLWGGTSYEQYF
>TRBD1|TRBJ2-3|many|TRBV5-1|15
TGCGCCAGCAGCGTGGGACAGGGGACGGGTGATACGCAGTATTTT
CASSVGQGTGDTQYF
>NA|TRBJ2-7|few|TRBV7-2|13
TGTGCCAGCAGCGCCGCCCTCTCCTACGAGCAGTACTTC
CASSAALSYEQYF
>NA|TRBJ2-5|NA|TRBV5-1|14
TGCGCCAGCAGCCTCCATGAGGGGCGGGAGACCCAGTACTTC
CASSLHEGRETQYF
>NA|TRBJ1-2|few|TRBV28|15
TGTGCCAGCAGACTGCCTCGGGGCGGCTCATATGGCTACACCTTC
CASRLPRGGSYGYTF
>NA|TRBJ2-2|few|TRBV5-1|16
TGCGCCAGCAGCTTTATTACGGGGTTGAACACCGGGGAGCTGTTTTTT
CASSFITGLNTGELFF
>NA|TRBJ1-5|NA|TRBV19|16
TGTGCCAGTAGGAGGGACCCGGGTTTAGGCAATCAGCCCCAGCATTTT
CASRRDPGLGNQPQHF
>TRBD1|TRBJ1-1|few|TRBV10-2|14
TGCGCCAGCAACGTAGACAGGGGAGGCACTGAAGCTTTCTTT
CASNVDRGGTEAFF
>NA|TRBJ2-7|NA|TRBV11-3|14
TGTGCCAGCAGCTTGAGTGGCAGGGCCCACGAGCAGTACTTC
CASSLSGRAHEQYF
>TRBD2|TRBJ2-3|few|TRBV5-5|16
TGTGCCAGCAGCCGCACTAGCGGGGGAGTTGCAGATACGCAGTATTTT
CASSRTSGGVADTQYF
>TRBD2|TRBJ2-7|few|TRBV25-1|14
TGTGCCAGCAGTTCTAGCGGGAGGCCGGCCGAGCAGTACTTC
CASSSSGRPAEQYF
>NA|TRBJ2-7|few|TRBV10-3|14
TGTGCCATCATGGACAGAAATACTCCCTACGAGCAGTACTTC
CAIMDRNTPYEQYF
>TRBD1|TRBJ2-7|NA|TRBV2|13
TGTGCCAGCAGTGACGGGACAGTCTACGAGCAGTACTTC
CASSDGTVYEQYF
>NA|TRBJ1-5|NA|TRBV19|18
TGTGCCAGTAGTATAGATCAAGGGGCTGGGAAGGGCAATCAGCCCCAGCATTTT
CASSIDQGAGKGNQPQHF
>TRBD1|TRBJ2-5|once|TRBV5-1|13
TGCGCCACCGGGCAGGGGGACGGAGAGACCCAGTACTTC
CATGQGDGETQYF
>NA|TRBJ1-3|NA|TRBV12-3/TRBV12-4|14
TGTGCCACAAGGGCAGGGGACTCTGGAAACACCATATATTTT
CATRAGDSGNTIYF
>NA|TRBJ2-7|NA|TRBV12-3/TRBV12-4|13
TGTGCCAGCAGTTCGGGCCTTTCCTACGAGCAGTACTTC
CASSSGLSYEQYF
>NA|TRBJ2-3|NA|TRBV5-1|17
TGCGCCAGCAGCTTGCTTCCACCGGGGGTTGGCACAGATACGCAGTATTTT
CASSLLPPGVGTDTQYF